This is a list of T cell receptor beta chains from one sample in a study of blood T cell repertoires in COVID-19. Generated by immunoSEQ multiplex PCR, the TCRdb table keeps only in-frame clones and is missing some. The table shows some 350,000 clones, with 87% occurring only once. Specimen: PBMCs or T cells enriched from blood (not recorded which). These receptors were collected from a woman aged 25 to 39 who had recovered from COVID-19. The conserved cysteine and the conserved F or W are not part of the CDR3 here.

v_call | cdr3_aa
TRBV19 | ASSGTGGAETQY
TRBV11-2 | ASSLVGFRDSPRGQY
TRBV18 | ASSPVYRDSFSGNTIY
TRBV6-5 | ASSYNRVIHEQY
TRBV27 | ASSLNMGAGEKLF
TRBV12-3/TRBV12-4 | ASSLRDSRS
TRBV5-1 | ASSPGGTSLGAEAF
TRBV29-1 | SVAPGGNQPQH
TRBV5-1 | ASSFSAIQREWGTDTQY
TRBV27 | PPGRTGGNTEAF
TRBV5-5 | ASSLASSGANVLT
TRBV7-2 | ASSLGVDRVTGYT
TRBV19 | ASSIADSLSYEQY
TRBV2 | ASSPGTGRTTGELF
TRBV6-2/TRBV6-3 | ASSSPPAGGELF
TRBV19 | ASGQMPFANTGELF
TRBV24-1 | ATSDGTGDNEQF
TRBV7-2 | ASSLGWGLDTEAF
TRBV16 | ASSQFLGGNTEAF
TRBV19 | ASRKESGAGQPQH
TRBV7-9 | AGLPGADRTDTQY
TRBV4-1 | ASSQGTGGDSSGNTIY